The clone carrying this T cell receptor beta chain showed up many times. This entry comes from a study of T cell responses to AZD1222 COVID-19 vaccine. Repertoires were generated with immunoSEQ multiplex PCR, while TCRdb's copy carries only in-frame clones and drops some. The sample consists of 160,000 or so clones, less than 95% of them appearing once. The source material was peripheral blood, sampled on day 0 of AZD1222 vaccination. The TCR originated in an adult in good health.

The chain's CDR3 is CASRYGTGTYEQYF. The CDR3 region has the DNA TGTGCCAGCAGGTACGGGACAGGGACCTACGAGCAGTACTTC. The gene calls are TRBV6-2 or TRBV6-3 and TRBJ2-7; 9 positions agree with TRBD1. The CDR3 consists of 14 residues. V lost 6 bases and J lost 2; bases outside the gene matches: 5. Germline assignment: CDR1 MNHEY and CDR2 SVGEGT.